A single sample is the source of the 15 T cell receptor beta chains below, sequenced in a study of T cells after yellow fever vaccination. Each CDR3 protein gets one entry after TCRdb re-called the 5' RACE reads with MiXCR. The table lists tens of thousands of distinct CDR3 sequences, approximately 7% of them singletons. Sequencing was performed on CD8+ T cells sorted from PBMCs, taken about 5 days after the first yellow fever vaccination. These receptors all stem from a man younger than 35 who received the YFV17D yellow fever vaccine.

The chain combines TRBV5-1 with TRBJ1-1; no clear D. The CDR3 loop spans 15 amino acids. Germline CDR1 and CDR2: SGHRS and YFSETQ. Trimming pared 1 base from V and 0 bases from J, leaving 10 bases between. The CDR3, as DNA: TGCGCCAGCAGCTTGTCCATCGCCATGAACACTGAAGCTTTCTTT. Translation gives CASSLSIAMNTEAFF.

This clonotype was recorded many times. This rearrangement joins TRBV7-2 to TRBJ2-1, with 7 bases matching TRBD2. CDR3 length equals 12 residues. The junction had 0 bases not matched to a gene; V was cut back by 2 bases and J by 8 bases. The germline V gene has CDR1 SGHTA and CDR2 FQGNSA. Here the CDR3 reads CASSLRGDEQFF. The CDR3 region has the DNA TGTGCCAGCAGCTTACGGGGGGATGAGCAGTTCTTC. Full variable domain (remainder filled in from reference TRBV7-2 and TRBJ2-1): GAGVSQSPSNKVTEKGKDVELRCDPISGHTALYWYRQSLGQGLEFLIYFQGNSAPDKSGLPSDRFSAERTGGSVSTLTIQRTQQEDSAVYLCASSLRGDEQFFGPGTRLTVL.

The chain recombines TRBV12-3 or TRBV12-4 with TRBJ1-2; tentative D call: TRBD1 (6 bases). CDR3 length: 14 residues. V was shortened by 6 bases and J by 0 bases, with 11 bases between the two germline ends. The CDR3 loop is CASSSDRANYGYTF. CDR3 DNA sequence: TGTGCCAGCAGCTCGGACAGAGCTAACTATGGCTACACCTTC.

This clonotype was found a few times. This chain connects TRBV7-9 to TRBJ2-7; 7 nucleotides align to TRBD1. The germline V gene has CDR1 SEHNR and CDR2 FQNEAQ (reference sequence). After removal of 5 bases from V and 3 bases from J, the junction contained 1 base not matched to a gene. This CDR3 spans 12 amino acids. CDR3 DNA sequence: TGTGCCAGCAGCGACAGGGTCTACGAGCAGTACGTC. It encodes CASSDRVYEQYV.

There are many counts of this clonotype. The chain uses TRBV28 and TRBJ2-7, with 12 bases fitting TRBD1. This CDR3 is built from 17 residues. The ends lost 5 bases at V and 2 bases at J; junction bases unmatched: 10. CDR1 is MDHEN, CDR2 SYDVKM, per germline. In DNA, the CDR3 is TGTGCCAGCAGTCTTCCCCGGGACAGGGGGCGCGCCTACGAGCAGTACGTC. It specifies CASSLPRDRGRAYEQYV.

The genes are TRBV6-1 and TRBJ2-3; 8 bases fit TRBD2. CDR1 and CDR2 (germline): MNHNS, SASEGT. The CDR3 consists of 15 residues. Trimming took 8 bases from V and 4 from J; bases not matched to a gene: 11. Here the CDR3 reads CASSLAGTSADTQYF. Written as DNA, the CDR3 is TGTGCCAGCTCCTTAGCGGGGACATCGGCAGATACGCAGTATTTT.

The genes are TRBV6-1 and TRBJ2-7; TRBD1 agrees at 9 bases. The CDR3 loop spans 13 amino acids. V lost 10 bases, J lost 7 bases, and 11 bases stayed unmatched. Germline V lookup: CDR1 MNHNS, CDR2 SASEGT. The CDR3 loop is CANSLGTGKEQYF. The CDR3 coding sequence is TGTGCCAACAGCCTTGGGACAGGGAAAGAGCAGTACTTC.

V and J are TRBV7-9 and TRBJ2-7; D call uncertain. The germline CDR1 and CDR2 sequences are SEHNR and FQNEAQ (reference sequence). V gave up 2 bases and J gave up 2 bases, with 4 bases separating them. The CDR3 length is 12 residues. CDR3 region: CASSLSAYEQYV. The CDR3 DNA reads TGTGCCAGCAGCTTATCTGCCTACGAGCAGTACGTC.

This clonotype has a handful of counts. The V gene is TRBV5-1, the J gene TRBJ2-5; D possibly corresponds to TRBD2 (5 bases). The V end lost 5 bases, the J end lost 2 bases, and 13 bases lay between the germline ends. The CDR3 spans 14 residues. Germline V gives CDR1 SGHRS, CDR2 YFSETQ. The chain's CDR3 is CASSLRGRQETQYF. DNA for the CDR3: TGCGCCAGCAGTCTCCGAGGGAGACAAGAGACCCAGTACTTC.

The chain employs TRBV7-3 and TRBJ2-7, with unresolved D. This CDR3 is 15 amino acids long. Germline CDR1 SGHTA, CDR2 FQGTGA. Trimming left V 5 bases short and J 2 bases short, with 16 bases between. CDR3 region: CASSPRQANPYEQYV. CDR3 in DNA: TGTGCCAGCAGCCCAAGGCAGGCTAACCCCTACGAGCAGTACGTC.

This clonotype came up many times. The chain uses TRBV9 and TRBJ2-1, with D tentatively TRBD1 (5 bases). The V and J ends lost 7 bases and 0 bases respectively, with 8 bases between them. This CDR3 spans 13 amino acids. The V gene's germline CDR1 is SGDLS and CDR2 YYNGEE. CDR3 sequence (DNA): TGTGCCAGCGGGGCAGACTCCTACAATGAGCAGTTCTTC. This translates into CASGADSYNEQFF. The full variable domain, in which reference TRBV9 and TRBJ2-1 provide the parts outside the CDR3, is DSGVTQTPKHLITATGQRVTLRCSPRSGDLSVYWYQQSLDQGLQFLIQYYNGEERAKGNILERFSAQQFPDLHSELNLSSLELGDSALYFCASGADSYNEQFFGPGTRLTVL.

This clonotype appeared many times. V and J are TRBV11-2 and TRBJ2-7, with a tentative D call TRBD1 (5 bases). CDR1 SGHAT and CDR2 FQNNGV come from the germline V gene. Trimming took off 3 bases at V and 5 bases at J, with 5 bases between the two ends. This CDR3 spans 11 amino acids. In DNA, the CDR3 is TGTGCCAGCAGCTTGACAGACGAGCAGTACTTC. Translating gives CASSLTDEQYF.

The rearrangement joins TRBV20-1 to TRBJ1-2; D is undetermined. Trimming removed 3 bases at V and 4 bases at J, with 15 bases between. Per the germline V gene, CDR1 is DFQATT and CDR2 is SNEGSKA (reference sequence). This CDR3 spans 14 amino acids. In DNA, the CDR3 is TGCAGTGCTAGCGTGTCGGGCGAGAGCTATGGCTACACCTTC. Its protein product is CSASVSGESYGYTF.

At least ten counts were recorded for this clonotype. The genes are TRBV27 and TRBJ1-5, with a weak D call TRBD1 (5 bases). Trimming took off 6 bases at V and 6 bases at J, with 15 bases between the two ends. Germline V CDR1 and CDR2: MNHEY, SMNVEV (reference sequence). The CDR3 sequence is 14 residues long. The CDR3 here is CASRGFMGGQPQHF. In DNA form, the CDR3 reads TGTGCCAGCAGGGGATTTATGGGGGGTCAGCCCCAGCATTTT.

In this sample, this clonotype turned up a few times. The chain joins TRBV6-1 to TRBJ2-5, with D maybe TRBD1 (6 bases). CDR1 and CDR2 from the germline V gene are MNHNS and SASEGT. The CDR3 is 14 residues long. V lost 8 bases and J 2 bases, leaving 15 bases between the germline ends. CDR3 sequence: CASAKGVTQETQYF. The CDR3 coding sequence is TGTGCCAGCGCCAAGGGGGTAACACAAGAGACCCAGTACTTC.